The 5 T cell receptor beta chains reported below all come from one sample, sequenced in a study of regulatory T cells in long-lasting Graves disease. Construction of TCR beta libraries relied on iRepertoire HTBI primers and on Arm-PCR targeting CDR3 regions. TCRdb analysed the multiplex PCR reads with MiXCR anew, one entry per CDR3 protein. The sample records just over 600,000 distinct CDR3 sequences, approximately 15% being singletons. The sample's time point: newly diagnosed GD, antithyroid drugs for less than 3 months. Following extraction of RNA from PBMCs, that RNA was used to make the TCR library. This same sample was also part of a study on T cells in Graves' hyperthyroidism and ophthalmopathy.

Sample: peripheral blood mononuclear cells (PBMCs), taken at new diagnosis, from a patient treated with antithyroid drugs. These receptors were obtained from a woman aged 25 to 45 with Graves disease.

This clonotype has a count of ten or more. The V and J genes are TRBV28 and TRBJ2-7; 15 bases fit TRBD2. This CDR3 spans 17 amino acids. Per the germline V gene, CDR1 is MDHEN and CDR2 is SYDVKM. V was clipped by 4 bases and J by 4 bases; unmatched bases: 8. In nucleotides, the CDR3 is TGTGCCAGCAGTTCAGGACTAGCGGGAGGGATCCCGTACGAGCAGTACTTC. Translating it yields CASSSGLAGGIPYEQYF.

This clonotype occurred many times. This sequence joins TRBV5-1 and TRBJ2-3; 9 nucleotides line up with TRBD1. Germline V gene lookup returns CDR1 SGHRS and CDR2 YFSETQ. The CDR3 totals 14 residues. CDR3 DNA: TGCGCTTCAAAGTCACAGGGGGCAGGAGATACGCAGTATTTT. It translates to CASKSQGAGDTQYF.

This clonotype was counted only a few times. The rearrangement uses TRBV24-1 and TRBJ2-1; D gene uncertain. CDR3 length: 15 residues. Trimming took 1 base from V and 0 from J, leaving 6 bases between them. In germline, CDR1 is KGHDR, CDR2 SFDVKD. The CDR3 coding sequence is TGTGCCACCAGTGATTTTCGAAGCTCCTACAATGAGCAGTTCTTC. The encoded protein is CATSDFRSSYNEQFF.

This clonotype has a handful of counts. The chain has TRBV18 and TRBJ2-2; 9 nucleotides match TRBD1. With V trimmed by 3 bases and J by 6 bases, 11 bases remained unmatched. Germline CDR1 KGHSH, CDR2 LQKENI. This CDR3 has 17 residues. The CDR3 nucleotides read TGTGCCAGCTCACCTCAACCGGGACAGGGTTTAGCCGGGGAGCTGTTTTTT. It translates to CASSPQPGQGLAGELFF.

The V gene is TRBV28, the J gene TRBJ1-2; D unclear. V was cut by 5 bases and J by 7 bases, with 14 bases left in between. Germline CDR1 MDHEN, CDR2 SYDVKM. This CDR3 contains 13 residues. The CDR3 DNA follows: TGTGCCAGCAGTCCGAGTATAGCGGTTGGCTACACCTTC. It translates to CASSPSIAVGYTF.